Below, 24 T cell receptor beta chains from the same sample are listed, as sequenced in a study of blood T cell repertoires in COVID-19. Assay: immunoSEQ multiplex PCR; the TCRdb copy retains only in-frame clones and omits some. This sample yields 250,000 to 300,000 clones, of which roughly 89% are seen a single time; 1.7% belongs to the top ten. Sequenced input: PBMCs or T cells enriched from blood (not recorded which). The receptors were gathered from a woman aged 40 to 55 who had recovered from COVID-19.

V usage is TRBV4-3 and J usage is TRBJ2-7; 9 bases map to TRBD1. The CDR3 extends over 15 amino acids. The J segment lost 3 bases and the V segment lost 2 bases, leaving 5 bases of the junction unmatched. From germline, CDR1 is LGHNA and CDR2 YSLEER. The CDR3 loop reads CASSQQAGQGYEQYF. DNA for the CDR3: TGCGCCAGCAGCCAACAAGCGGGACAGGGCTACGAGCAGTACTTC.

The chain links TRBV10-3 to TRBJ1-2; D call uncertain. This CDR3 comprises 10 residues. CDR1 ENHRY and CDR2 SYGVKD come from the germline V gene. Trimming stripped 7 bases from V and 10 bases from J, with 10 bases between. The CDR3 DNA reads TGTGCCATCAAATCGGGTACCTACACCTTC. This codes for CAIKSGTYTF.

This clone was seen a single time. V gene TRBV25-1 combines with J gene TRBJ1-2; D ambiguous. The CDR3 length is 14 residues. Deletions cut 6 bases from V and 3 bases from J, with 14 bases between. Germline lookup yields CDR1 MGHDK and CDR2 SYGVNS. The CDR3 region is CASSRAGGDYGYTF. CDR3 nucleotide sequence: TGTGCCAGCAGCAGAGCGGGCGGCGACTATGGCTACACCTTC.

J is TRBJ1-5 and V is TRBV6-1; D may be TRBD1 (5 bases). The CDR3 is made up of 14 amino acids. Germline-derived CDR1 and CDR2 are MNHNS and SASEGT. V lost 10 bases to trimming and J lost 2 bases, with 15 bases between them. The CDR3 region has the DNA TGTGCCACCTCAGGGAGGGTGGGCAATCAGCCCCAGCATTTT. This sequence encodes CATSGRVGNQPQHF.

This chain joins TRBV6-5 and TRBJ2-3; D unresolved. The germline V and J ends were trimmed by 6 bases and 1 base, with 8 bases remaining between them. Germline CDR1 MNHEY, CDR2 SVGAGI. This CDR3 region has 13 residues. This CDR3 reads CASSSPGTDTQYF. CDR3 in DNA: TGTGCCAGCAGCTCGCCAGGCACAGATACGCAGTATTTT.

This chain joins TRBV30 and TRBJ2-1, with a possible D match to TRBD2 (6 bases). Germline V lookup: CDR1 GTSNPN, CDR2 SVGIG (reference sequence). The CDR3 spans 13 residues. Deletions cut 4 bases from V and 4 bases from J, with 11 bases between. The CDR3 loop reads CAWNGLPYNEQFF. CDR3 DNA sequence: TGTGCCTGGAATGGACTACCGTACAATGAGCAGTTCTTC.

The V gene is TRBV5-1, the J gene TRBJ1-1; D gene unclear. CDR1 is SGHRS, CDR2 YFSETQ, per germline. The CDR3 has 15 residues. Trimming took 1 base from V and 2 from J, leaving 12 bases between them. As DNA, the CDR3 is TGCGCCAGCAGCTTGTTATCCGGGATCAACACTGAAGCTTTCTTT. Translating gives CASSLLSGINTEAFF.

The chain employs TRBV30 and TRBJ1-1; D unresolved. V was pared by 3 bases and J by 0 bases, with 8 bases between. This CDR3 spans 13 amino acids. CDR1 and CDR2 (germline): GTSNPN, SVGIG (reference sequence). The CDR3 reads CAWRPVMNTEAFF. Written as DNA, the CDR3 is TGTGCCTGGAGACCAGTTATGAACACTGAAGCTTTCTTT.

The chain has TRBV6-5 and TRBJ1-2; unclear D gene. Trimming removed 4 bases from V and 6 bases from J, with 12 bases in between. The CDR3 consists of 13 residues. The V gene's germline CDR1 is MNHEY and CDR2 SVGAGI. CDR3 nucleotides: TGTGCCAGCAGTTTTCTGGGGAGGAATGGCTACACCTTC. Its protein product is CASSFLGRNGYTF.

The chain joins TRBV4-1 to TRBJ1-2; maybe TRBD1 (5 bases). The length of the CDR3 is 15 residues. Between the trimmed V and J ends, which lost 0 bases and 4 bases, there was a span of 12 bases. CDR1 is MGHRA and CDR2 is YSYEKL in the germline V gene. The CDR3 protein is CASSQDPGNIYGYTF. The CDR3 coding sequence is TGCGCCAGCAGCCAAGACCCAGGGAACATCTATGGCTACACCTTC.

The chain joins TRBV19 to TRBJ2-7, with a weak D call TRBD1 (7 bases). V lost 7 bases and J 0 bases, leaving 13 bases between the germline ends. This CDR3 is 14 amino acids long. Germline V lookup: CDR1 LNHDA, CDR2 SQIVND (reference sequence). CDR3 nucleotide sequence: TGTGCCAGTACGGGGGCAGGGGGCTCCTACGAGCAGTACTTC. Its translation: CASTGAGGSYEQYF.

The V and J genes are TRBV4-2 and TRBJ2-7, with 11 bases matching TRBD2. Trimming cost V 1 base and J 1 base; bases outside gene matches: 6. Germline V gene sequence: CDR1 LGHNA, CDR2 YNFKEQ. CDR3 length: 17 residues. CDR3 nucleotide sequence: TGTGCCAGCAGCCAAGTTCTAGCGGGGGGTTCGTCCTACGAGCAGTACTTC. Its translation is CASSQVLAGGSSYEQYF.

V usage is TRBV5-1 and J usage is TRBJ1-2; no clear D. Trimming stripped 0 bases from V and 8 bases from J, with 11 bases between. Germline V CDR1 and CDR2: SGHRS, YFSETQ. The CDR3 is 13 amino acids. In nucleotides, the CDR3 is TGCGCCAGCAGCTTGGCGGGAACTATGGGCTACACCTTC. The encoded protein is CASSLAGTMGYTF.

The chain uses TRBV7-9 and TRBJ2-5, with 8 bases matching TRBD1. Looked up from germline, CDR1 is SEHNR and CDR2 is FQNEAQ (reference sequence). The ends lost 5 bases at V and 4 bases at J; junction bases unmatched: 3. The length of the CDR3 is 13 residues. CDR3 coding DNA: TGTGCCAGCAGCGACAGGGGAATAGAGACCCAGTACTTC. Encoded protein: CASSDRGIETQYF.

The chain links TRBV6-6 to TRBJ1-5, with D possibly matching TRBD1 (5 bases). This CDR3 is built from 16 residues. Germline-derived CDR1 and CDR2 are MNHNY and SVGAGI (reference sequence). Trimming took 6 bases from V and 1 from J, leaving 16 bases between them. CDR3 sequence (DNA): TGTGCCAGCAGCGGACGAAGGGGCAACAGCAATCAGCCCCAGCATTTT. Amino acids: CASSGRRGNSNQPQHF.

The chain links TRBV11-2 to TRBJ2-7; 9 bases map to TRBD1. Losses at the gene ends were 1 base for V and 2 bases for J; bases not matched to a gene: 6. Germline loops: CDR1 SGHAT, CDR2 FQNNGV. The CDR3 extends over 16 amino acids. The CDR3 reads CASSLVVGQGPYEQYF. CDR3 sequence (DNA): TGTGCCAGCAGCTTAGTGGTTGGACAGGGGCCCTACGAGCAGTACTTC.

The DNA of the CDR3 is TGTGCCAGCAGCGTACACGGGGGGCCCAACACCGGGGAGCTGTTTTTT. Translating it yields CASSVHGGPNTGELFF. V gene TRBV7-9 combines with J gene TRBJ2-2; D might be TRBD2 (7 bases). V lost 5 bases, J lost 2 bases, and 15 bases lay in between. This CDR3 comprises 16 residues. CDR1 is SEHNR and CDR2 is FQNEAQ in the germline V gene (reference sequence).

CDR3: CASSEHRENTEAFF. The CDR3 nucleotides read TGTGCCAGCAGTGAACACAGGGAGAACACTGAAGCTTTCTTT. V usage is TRBV2 and J usage is TRBJ1-1, with a tentative D call TRBD1 (6 bases). Trimming shortened V by 2 bases and J by 1 base, and 8 bases separated the two germline ends. There are 14 residues in the CDR3. CDR1 is SNHLY and CDR2 is FYNNEI in the germline V gene.

The gene calls are TRBV4-2 and TRBJ1-2, with D tentatively TRBD1 (5 bases). CDR3 length: 15 amino acids. CDR1 and CDR2 from the germline V gene are LGHNA and YNFKEQ. The germline V and J ends were trimmed by 0 bases and 3 bases, with 11 bases remaining between them. The CDR3 bases are TGTGCCAGCAGCCAAGATGGGGGGATGTACTATGGCTACACCTTC. As protein: CASSQDGGMYYGYTF.

The CDR3 sequence is CASSLAGAGSPLHF. The CDR3 DNA is TGTGCCAGCAGCTTAGCAGGGGCCGGGTCACCCCTCCACTTT. The chain recombines TRBV7-2 with TRBJ1-6, with TRBD1 as a possible D gene (5 bases). Germline lookup yields CDR1 SGHTA and CDR2 FQGNSA. V lost 0 bases, J lost 10 bases, and 10 bases lay in between. CDR3 length: 14 amino acids.

CDR3 DNA sequence: TGTGCCAGCAGCTTAGCGGGGCCTAGCGGGAGGTTTTACAATGAGCAGTTCTTC. The encoded protein is CASSLAGPSGRFYNEQFF. The genes are TRBV7-6 and TRBJ2-1; 11 bases map to TRBD2. The CDR3 has 18 amino acids. The V gene's germline CDR1 is SGHVS and CDR2 FNYEAQ. V dropped 0 bases and J dropped 4; count of bases not matched to a gene: 8.

The chain joins TRBV5-1 to TRBJ2-7, with TRBD1 identical over 9 bases. CDR1 SGHRS and CDR2 YFSETQ come from the germline V gene. V trimming: 0 bases; J trimming: 2 bases; junction bases outside the gene matches: 6. This CDR3 spans 16 amino acids. The CDR3, as DNA: TGCGCCAGCAGCTTGGCGACCGGGACAGGGACCTACGAGCAGTACTTC. Residues: CASSLATGTGTYEQYF.

V usage is TRBV10-3 and J usage is TRBJ2-1, with TRBD2 matching over 11 bases. This CDR3 is built from 15 residues. Per germline, CDR1 ENHRY and CDR2 SYGVKD. The junction had 5 bases not matched to a gene; V was cut back by 3 bases and J by 7 bases. The CDR3 sequence: CAISDSSGRRNEQFF. As DNA, the CDR3 is TGTGCCATCAGTGACTCTAGCGGGAGGAGGAATGAGCAGTTCTTC.

J is TRBJ2-3 and V is TRBV29-1, with 8 bases identical to TRBD1. V was clipped by 5 bases and J by 2 bases; unmatched bases: 6. Germline CDR1 is SQVTM and CDR2 is ANQGSEA. The CDR3 sequence is 14 residues long. The CDR3 sequence is CSVRTGINTDTQYF. The CDR3 DNA sequence: TGCAGCGTTCGGACAGGGATTAACACAGATACGCAGTATTTT.